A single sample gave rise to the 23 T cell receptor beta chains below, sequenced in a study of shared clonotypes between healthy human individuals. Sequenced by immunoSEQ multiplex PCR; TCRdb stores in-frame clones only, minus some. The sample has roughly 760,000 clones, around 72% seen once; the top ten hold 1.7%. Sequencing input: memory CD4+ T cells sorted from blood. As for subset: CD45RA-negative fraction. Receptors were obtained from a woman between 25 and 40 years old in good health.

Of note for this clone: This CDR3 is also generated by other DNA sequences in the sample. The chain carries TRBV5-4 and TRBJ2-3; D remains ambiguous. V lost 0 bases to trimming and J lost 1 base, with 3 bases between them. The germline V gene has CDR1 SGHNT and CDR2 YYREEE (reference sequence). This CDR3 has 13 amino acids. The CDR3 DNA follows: TGTGCCAGCAGCTTGGCAGGCACAGATACGCAGTATTTT. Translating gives CASSLAGTDTQYF.

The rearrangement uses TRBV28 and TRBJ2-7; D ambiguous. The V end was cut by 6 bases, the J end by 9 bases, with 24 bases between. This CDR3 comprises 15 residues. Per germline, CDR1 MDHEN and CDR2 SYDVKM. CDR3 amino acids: CASRKGLASTLGQYF. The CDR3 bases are TGTGCCAGCAGAAAGGGCCTGGCTTCTACTTTGGGGCAGTACTTC.

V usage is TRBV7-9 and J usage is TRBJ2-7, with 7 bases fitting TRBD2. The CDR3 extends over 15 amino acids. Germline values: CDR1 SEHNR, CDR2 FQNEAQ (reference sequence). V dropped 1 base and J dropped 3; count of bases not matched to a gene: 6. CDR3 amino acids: CASSLDWAGDYEQYF. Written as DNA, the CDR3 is TGTGCCAGCAGCTTAGATTGGGCGGGGGACTACGAGCAGTACTTC. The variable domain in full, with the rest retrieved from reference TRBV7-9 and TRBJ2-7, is DTGVSQNPRHKITKRGQNVTFRCDPISEHNRLYWYRQTLGQGPEFLTYFQNEAQLEKSRLLSDRFSAERPKGSFSTLEIQRTEQGDSAMYLCASSLDWAGDYEQYFGPGTRLTVT.

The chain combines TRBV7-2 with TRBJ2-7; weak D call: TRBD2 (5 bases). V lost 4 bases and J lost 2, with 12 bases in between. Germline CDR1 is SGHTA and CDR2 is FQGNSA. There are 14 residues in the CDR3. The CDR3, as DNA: TGTGCCAGCAGCTCTCCCCGGGGTACCTACGAGCAGTACTTC. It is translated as CASSSPRGTYEQYF.

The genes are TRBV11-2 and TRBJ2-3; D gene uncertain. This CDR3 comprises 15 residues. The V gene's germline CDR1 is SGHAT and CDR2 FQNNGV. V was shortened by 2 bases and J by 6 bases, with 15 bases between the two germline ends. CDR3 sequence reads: CASSLNWGRADTQYF. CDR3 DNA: TGTGCCAGCAGCTTAAACTGGGGTAGGGCGGATACGCAGTATTTT. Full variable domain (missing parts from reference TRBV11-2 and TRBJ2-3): EAGVAQSPRYKIIEKRQSVAFWCNPISGHATLYWYQQILGQGPKLLIQFQNNGVVDDSQLPKDRFSAERLKGVDSTLKIQPAKLEDSAVYLCASSLNWGRADTQYFGPGTRLTVL.

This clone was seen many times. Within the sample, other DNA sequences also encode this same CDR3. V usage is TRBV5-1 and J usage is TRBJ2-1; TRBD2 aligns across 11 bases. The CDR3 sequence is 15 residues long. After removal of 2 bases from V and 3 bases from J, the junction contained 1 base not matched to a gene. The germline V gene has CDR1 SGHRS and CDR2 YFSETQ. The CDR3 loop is CASSLGTSGYNEQFF. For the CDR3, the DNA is TGCGCCAGCAGCTTAGGGACTAGCGGCTACAATGAGCAGTTCTTC.

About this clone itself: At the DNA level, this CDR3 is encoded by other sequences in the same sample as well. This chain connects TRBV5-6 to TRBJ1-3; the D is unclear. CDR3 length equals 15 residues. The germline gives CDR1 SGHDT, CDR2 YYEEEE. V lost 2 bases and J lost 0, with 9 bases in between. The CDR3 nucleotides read TGTGCCAGCAGCTTAAAAGGGTACTCTGGAAACACCATATATTTT. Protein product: CASSLKGYSGNTIYF.

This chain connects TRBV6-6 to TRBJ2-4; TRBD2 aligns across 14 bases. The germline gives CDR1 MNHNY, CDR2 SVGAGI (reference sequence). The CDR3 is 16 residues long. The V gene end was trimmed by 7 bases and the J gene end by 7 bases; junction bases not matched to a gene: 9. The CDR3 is CASIKGTSGSRNIQYF. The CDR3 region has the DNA TGTGCCAGCATTAAAGGGACTAGCGGGAGTCGGAACATTCAGTACTTC.

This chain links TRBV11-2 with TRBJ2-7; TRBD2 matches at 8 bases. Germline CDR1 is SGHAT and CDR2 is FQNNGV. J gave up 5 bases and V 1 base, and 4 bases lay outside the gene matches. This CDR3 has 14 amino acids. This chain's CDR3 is CASSLGLASDEQYF. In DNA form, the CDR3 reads TGTGCCAGCAGCTTAGGACTAGCGAGCGACGAGCAGTACTTC.

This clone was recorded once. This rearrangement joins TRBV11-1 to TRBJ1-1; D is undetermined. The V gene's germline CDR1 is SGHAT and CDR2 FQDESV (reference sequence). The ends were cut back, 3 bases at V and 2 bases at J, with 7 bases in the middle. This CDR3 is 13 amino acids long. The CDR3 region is CASSFEDNTEAFF. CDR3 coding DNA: TGTGCCAGCAGCTTCGAGGACAACACTGAAGCTTTCTTT.

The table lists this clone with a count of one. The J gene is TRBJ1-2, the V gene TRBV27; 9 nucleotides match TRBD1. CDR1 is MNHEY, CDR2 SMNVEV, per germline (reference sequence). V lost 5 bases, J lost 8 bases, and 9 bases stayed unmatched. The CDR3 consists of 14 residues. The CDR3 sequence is CASSASGTGRGYTF. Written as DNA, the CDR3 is TGTGCCAGCAGTGCCTCCGGGACAGGGAGAGGCTACACCTTC.

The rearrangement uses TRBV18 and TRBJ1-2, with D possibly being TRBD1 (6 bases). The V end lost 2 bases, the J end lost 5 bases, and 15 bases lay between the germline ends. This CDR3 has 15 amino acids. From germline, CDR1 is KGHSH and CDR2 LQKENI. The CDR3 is CASSPEIRGGYGYTF. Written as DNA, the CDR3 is TGTGCCAGCTCACCAGAGATCAGAGGGGGGTATGGCTACACCTTC.

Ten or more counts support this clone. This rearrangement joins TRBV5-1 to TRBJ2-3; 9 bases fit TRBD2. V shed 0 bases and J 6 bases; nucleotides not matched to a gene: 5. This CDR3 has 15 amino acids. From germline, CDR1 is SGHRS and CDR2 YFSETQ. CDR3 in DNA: TGCGCCAGCAGCTTGGATTTTAGCGGGGGTGATACGCAGTATTTT. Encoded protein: CASSLDFSGGDTQYF.

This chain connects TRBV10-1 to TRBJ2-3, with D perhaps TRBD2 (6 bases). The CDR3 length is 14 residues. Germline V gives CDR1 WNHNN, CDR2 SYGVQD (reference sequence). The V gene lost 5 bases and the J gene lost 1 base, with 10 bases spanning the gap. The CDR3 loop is CASSSRERTDTQYF. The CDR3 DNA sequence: TGCGCCAGCAGTTCCCGGGAGCGCACAGATACGCAGTATTTT.

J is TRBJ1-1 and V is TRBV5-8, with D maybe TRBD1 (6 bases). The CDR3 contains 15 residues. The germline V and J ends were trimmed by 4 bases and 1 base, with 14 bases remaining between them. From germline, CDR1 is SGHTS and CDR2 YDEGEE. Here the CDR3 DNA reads TGTGCCAGCAGCCACCGACAGACAGGGAACACTGAAGCTTTCTTT. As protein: CASSHRQTGNTEAFF.

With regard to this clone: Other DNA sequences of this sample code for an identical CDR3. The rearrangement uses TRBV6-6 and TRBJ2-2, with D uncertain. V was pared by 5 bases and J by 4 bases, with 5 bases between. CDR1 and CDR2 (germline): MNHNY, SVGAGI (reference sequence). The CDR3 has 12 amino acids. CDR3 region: CASSGGTGELFF. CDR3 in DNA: TGTGCCAGCAGTGGCGGCACCGGGGAGCTGTTTTTT.

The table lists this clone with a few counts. CDR3 nucleotide sequence: TGTGCCAGCAGTTACGGTGGAGCCAGTAACTATGGCTACACCTTC. Its protein product is CASSYGGASNYGYTF. This rearrangement joins TRBV6-5 to TRBJ1-2; D is ambiguous. Trimming removed 2 bases at V and 1 base at J, with 11 bases between. The CDR3 loop spans 15 amino acids. Germline CDR1 is MNHEY and CDR2 is SVGAGI.

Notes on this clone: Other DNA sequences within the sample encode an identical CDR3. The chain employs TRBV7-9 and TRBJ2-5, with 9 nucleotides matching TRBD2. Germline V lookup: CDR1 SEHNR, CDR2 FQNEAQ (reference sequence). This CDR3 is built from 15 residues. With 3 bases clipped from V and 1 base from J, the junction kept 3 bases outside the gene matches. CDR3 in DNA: TGTGCCAGCAGCTTCCTAGCGGGGACCCAAGAGACCCAGTACTTC. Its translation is CASSFLAGTQETQYF.

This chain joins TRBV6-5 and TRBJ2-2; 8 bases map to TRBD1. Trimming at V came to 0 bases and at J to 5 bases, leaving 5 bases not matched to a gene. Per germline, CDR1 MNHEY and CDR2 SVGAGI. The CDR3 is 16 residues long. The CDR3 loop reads CASSYSGRGQTGELFF. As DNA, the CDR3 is TGTGCCAGCAGTTACTCAGGCAGGGGGCAAACCGGGGAGCTGTTTTTT.

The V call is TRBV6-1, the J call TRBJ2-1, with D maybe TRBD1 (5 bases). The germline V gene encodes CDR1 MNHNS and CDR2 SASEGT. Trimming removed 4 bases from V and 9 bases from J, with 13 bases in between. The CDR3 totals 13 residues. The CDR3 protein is CASSVLRVAEQFF. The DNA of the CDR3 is TGTGCCAGCAGTGTACTCAGGGTCGCTGAGCAGTTCTTC.

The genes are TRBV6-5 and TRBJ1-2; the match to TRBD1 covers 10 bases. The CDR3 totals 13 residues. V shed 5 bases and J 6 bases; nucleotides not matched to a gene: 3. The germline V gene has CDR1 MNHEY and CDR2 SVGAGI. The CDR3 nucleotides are TGTGCCAGCAGTCCGACAGGGGGCCATGGCTACACCTTC. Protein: CASSPTGGHGYTF.

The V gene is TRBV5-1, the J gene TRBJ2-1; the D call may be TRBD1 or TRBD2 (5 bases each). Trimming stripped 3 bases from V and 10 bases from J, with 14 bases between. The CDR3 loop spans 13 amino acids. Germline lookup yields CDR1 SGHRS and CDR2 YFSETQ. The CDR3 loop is CASSSNDGTEQFF. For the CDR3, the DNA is TGCGCCAGCAGCTCAAATGACGGGACCGAGCAGTTCTTC.

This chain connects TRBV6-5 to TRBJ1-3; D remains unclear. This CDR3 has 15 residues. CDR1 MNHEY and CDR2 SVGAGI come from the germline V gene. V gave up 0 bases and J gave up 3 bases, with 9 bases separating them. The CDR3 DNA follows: TGTGCCAGCAGTTACTCCGGGAGTAATGGAAACACCATATATTTT. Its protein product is CASSYSGSNGNTIYF.